These 9 T cell receptor beta chains were sequenced from one sample in a study of cytomegalovirus exposure and HLA in healthy donors. With 60 Vbeta and 13 Jbeta primers, the PCR was carried out. The repertoire was sequenced with immunoSEQ multiplex PCR; TCRdb's copy has only in-frame clones and lacks some. The repertoire holds some 150,000 clones, roughly 80% seen once, with about 9.6% in the top ten. The specimen sequenced was PBMCs. All receptors come from a man in his late teens or twenties in good health and CMV-seropositive.

This chain uses TRBV5-1 with TRBJ2-7; D gene ambiguous. Trimming removed 3 bases from V and 0 bases from J, with 19 bases in between. The CDR3 consists of 17 residues. Germline V lookup: CDR1 SGHRS, CDR2 YFSETQ. The CDR3 protein is CASSSRSGSTVSYEQYF. The CDR3 region has the DNA TGCGCCAGCAGCTCTCGATCCGGGTCGACCGTCTCCTACGAGCAGTACTTC. Full variable domain (missing parts from reference TRBV5-1 and TRBJ2-7): KAGVTQTPRYLIKTRGQQVTLSCSPISGHRSVSWYQQTPGQGLQFLFEYFSETQRNKGNFPGRFSGRQFSNSRSEMNVSTLELGDSALYLCASSSRSGSTVSYEQYFGPGTRLTVT.

The chain employs TRBV7-9 and TRBJ2-7; D is perhaps TRBD2 (5 bases). The V gene lost 5 bases and the J gene lost 5 bases, with 13 bases spanning the gap. Germline-derived CDR1 and CDR2 are SEHNR and FQNEAQ (reference sequence). The CDR3 has 13 amino acids. The CDR3 coding sequence is TGTGCCAGCAGCCCACGCATGGAGGACGAGCAGTACTTC. Protein sequence: CASSPRMEDEQYF.

This chain uses TRBV2 with TRBJ1-2; 7 positions agree with TRBD1. The CDR3 sequence is 15 residues long. The V gene's germline CDR1 is SNHLY and CDR2 FYNNEI. The V and J ends lost 5 bases and 7 bases, in that order; junction bases with no gene match: 13. CDR3 in amino acids: CASSLIRDSVLGYTF. The CDR3 DNA is TGTGCCAGCAGTCTTATCCGGGACAGCGTTCTTGGCTACACCTTC.

V and J are TRBV13 and TRBJ1-1; 9 bases map to TRBD1. Trimming removed 11 bases from V and 0 bases from J; junction bases left unmatched: 10. The CDR3 loop spans 15 amino acids. From germline, CDR1 is PRHDT and CDR2 FYEKMQ (reference sequence). CDR3 sequence reads: CASSGTGTMNTEAFF. The CDR3 DNA follows: TGTGCCTCCTCCGGGACAGGGACCATGAACACTGAAGCTTTCTTT.

The CDR3 region is CASSQDQRVYGYTF. In nucleotides, the CDR3 is TGCGCCAGCAGCCAAGATCAACGGGTCTATGGCTACACCTTC. The chain joins TRBV4-1 to TRBJ1-2; unclear D gene. Germline CDR1 and CDR2: MGHRA and YSYEKL. V shed 0 bases and J shed 4 bases, with 9 bases lying between them. CDR3 length: 14 residues.

In its sample, this clone was seen once. The chain carries TRBV18 and TRBJ2-1; D gene unclear. The CDR3 runs 12 residues. The germline V gene encodes CDR1 KGHSH and CDR2 LQKENI. Between the trimmed V and J ends, which lost 6 bases and 2 bases, there was a span of 5 bases. CDR3 sequence (DNA): TGTGCCAGCTCGCGTACCTACAATGAGCAGTTCTTC. This translates into CASSRTYNEQFF.

The chain employs TRBV7-9 and TRBJ1-1; 11 bases line up with TRBD1. This CDR3 is 14 amino acids long. Germline loops: CDR1 SEHNR, CDR2 FQNEAQ (reference sequence). Trimming took 3 bases from V and 5 from J; bases not matched to a gene: 2. CDR3 region: CASSFGTGGTEAFF. The CDR3 region has the DNA TGTGCCAGCAGCTTTGGGACAGGGGGTACTGAAGCTTTCTTT.

This clone was seen only a few times. The chain carries TRBV5-6 and TRBJ1-6; 9 bases align to TRBD1. CDR1 is SGHDT, CDR2 YYEEEE, per germline. V was pared by 6 bases and J by 7 bases, with 2 bases of the junction left unmatched. The CDR3 spans 13 residues. This chain's CDR3 is CASTGTGNSPLHF. The DNA for the CDR3 is TGTGCCAGCACCGGGACAGGGAATTCACCCCTCCACTTT.

The table lists this clone with a count of one. Here the CDR3 DNA reads TGTGCCAGCAGCTCTCCGGCGGGACAGACGGAGACCCAGTACTTC. It is translated as CASSSPAGQTETQYF. This chain uses TRBV7-9 with TRBJ2-5; a weak D match, TRBD1 (7 bases). Germline V lookup: CDR1 SEHNR, CDR2 FQNEAQ (reference sequence). The length of the CDR3 is 15 residues. The ends were cut back, 4 bases at V and 5 bases at J, with 17 bases in the middle. The full variable domain, in which reference TRBV7-9 and TRBJ2-5 provide the parts outside the CDR3, is DTGVSQNPRHKITKRGQNVTFRCDPISEHNRLYWYRQTLGQGPEFLTYFQNEAQLEKSRLLSDRFSAERPKGSFSTLEIQRTEQGDSAMYLCASSSPAGQTETQYFGPGTRLLVL.